Below, 30 T cell receptor beta chains from the same sample are listed, as sequenced in a study of T cells after yellow fever vaccination. One entry per CDR3 protein results from TCRdb running MiXCR on the 5' RACE reads. Of about 130,000 distinct CDR3 sequences detected, more than 6.5% appear once; the ten largest clones hold more than 0.6%. Specimen: CD4+ T cells sorted from PBMCs, collected 10 days after the yellow fever booster vaccination. All receptors derive from a man in his thirties or forties who received the YFV17D yellow fever vaccine.

This rearrangement joins TRBV4-1 to TRBJ1-3; the D gene is possibly TRBD1 (5 bases). Between the trimmed V and J ends, which lost 0 bases and 3 bases, there was a span of 18 bases. CDR1 and CDR2 from the germline V gene are MGHRA and YSYEKL. The CDR3 is 18 residues long. Written as DNA, the CDR3 is TGCGCCAGCAGCCAAGAAGGGGCAGGGCTCTCGGGTGGAAACACCATATATTTT. It specifies CASSQEGAGLSGGNTIYF.

The rearrangement uses TRBV12-3 or TRBV12-4 and TRBJ2-3, with TRBD2 as a possible D gene (6 bases). Trimming stripped 3 bases from V and 3 bases from J, with 13 bases between. The CDR3 is 15 amino acids. The CDR3 sequence: CASSFWEEETDTQYF. The CDR3 DNA follows: TGTGCCAGCAGTTTCTGGGAGGAGGAGACAGATACGCAGTATTTT.

This clonotype was picked up many times. At one of its ends the junction is not consistent with the germline gene, which may arise from a read error. The chain recombines TRBV19 with TRBJ2-1; D unclear. The CDR3 length is 14 residues. Looked up from germline, CDR1 is LNHDA and CDR2 is SQIVND (reference sequence). As DNA, the CDR3 is TGTGCCAGTAGTTTAGACCACTCCTACAATGAGCAGTTCTTC. It yields the protein CASSLDHSYNEQFF.

Many counts were recorded for this clonotype. The CDR3 sequence is CASSDKNTGELFF. Written as DNA, the CDR3 is TGTGCCAGCAGTGACAAGAACACCGGGGAGCTGTTTTTT. This chain uses TRBV25-1 with TRBJ2-2; D unclear. V lost 3 bases and J 1 base, leaving 3 bases between the germline ends. Germline V gene sequence: CDR1 MGHDK, CDR2 SYGVNS. CDR3 length equals 13 residues.

Ten or more counts support this clonotype. The chain has TRBV9 and TRBJ1-1; D call uncertain. CDR1 is SGDLS, CDR2 YYNGEE, per germline. V was shortened by 2 bases and J by 1 base, with 9 bases between the two germline ends. This CDR3 has 14 amino acids. As DNA, the CDR3 is TGTGCCAGCAGCGTTCATGCAGAGAACACTGAAGCTTTCTTT. It encodes CASSVHAENTEAFF. Filled out from reference TRBV9 and TRBJ1-1, the complete variable domain reads DSGVTQTPKHLITATGQRVTLRCSPRSGDLSVYWYQQSLDQGLQFLIQYYNGEERAKGNILERFSAQQFPDLHSELNLSSLELGDSALYFCASSVHAENTEAFFGQGTRLTVV.

Concerning this clonotype itself: This may stem from a read error, because a much larger clone lies one nucleotide away. This chain links TRBV7-2 with TRBJ2-7, with 8 nucleotides matching TRBD1. Per germline, CDR1 SGHTA and CDR2 FQGNSA. The CDR3 runs 15 residues. V gave up 1 base and J gave up 3 bases; unmatched junction bases: 5. The CDR3 loop is CASSLVPTGDYEQYF. In DNA, the CDR3 is TGTGCCAGCAGCTTAGTCCCGACAGGGGACTACGAGCAGTACTTC.

This clonotype has at least ten counts. DNA of the CDR3: TGTGCCAGCAGCTACCGGGGACGGTTTGGGTGGCCCCAGCATTTT. Translation: CASSYRGRFGWPQHF. The rearrangement links TRBV28 to TRBJ1-5, with a tentative D call TRBD1 (5 bases). The CDR3 is made up of 15 amino acids. With 6 bases removed from V and 9 bases from J, the gap between germline ends came to 21 bases. In germline, CDR1 is MDHEN, CDR2 SYDVKM.

The chain joins TRBV5-1 to TRBJ2-7; the D gene is possibly TRBD2 (6 bases). This CDR3 region has 16 residues. The ends were cut back, 2 bases at V and 0 bases at J, with 15 bases in the middle. The germline V gene encodes CDR1 SGHRS and CDR2 YFSETQ. Here the CDR3 DNA reads TGCGCCAGCAGCTTTTCCCCAGCGGGTAGCTCCTACGAGCAGTACTTC. It translates to CASSFSPAGSSYEQYF.

In regard to this clonotype: Since no conserved phenylalanine or tryptophan closes the CDR3, a read error is the likely cause. This chain connects TRBV6-5 to TRBJ2-5; 7 nucleotides match TRBD1. The CDR3 spans 15 residues. The germline gives CDR1 MNHEY, CDR2 SVGAGI. Unmatched junction bases numbered 8, after V lost 2 bases and J lost 5 bases. The CDR3 region is CASSYRKGGRETQYL. The CDR3 DNA follows: TGTGCCAGCAGTTACAGGAAAGGGGGCCGGGAGACCCAGTACCTC.

This clonotype was seen ten or more times. V gene TRBV25-1 combines with J gene TRBJ2-5, with TRBD2 matching over 7 bases. After removal of 2 bases from V and 9 bases from J, the junction contained 3 bases not matched to a gene. There are 12 residues in the CDR3. Per germline, CDR1 MGHDK and CDR2 SYGVNS. CDR3 nucleotides: TGTGCCAGCAGTGAAGCGGGGAGGGCCCAGTACTTC. Protein: CASSEAGRAQYF.

This clonotype was seen ten or more times. This rearrangement joins TRBV19 to TRBJ2-3; 11 bases match TRBD2. The CDR3 runs 18 residues. The V and J ends lost 5 bases and 8 bases, in that order; junction bases with no gene match: 18. Germline V gives CDR1 LNHDA, CDR2 SQIVND (reference sequence). The CDR3 coding sequence is TGTGCCAGTAGTGGACTGCCTGGGACTAGCGGAGCCATTGGTACGCAGTATTTT. It is translated as CASSGLPGTSGAIGTQYF.

The CDR3 loop reads CASSLQGQSYEQYF. The CDR3 DNA sequence: TGTGCCAGCAGCTTACAGGGACAGTCCTACGAGCAGTACTTC. The chain couples TRBV7-2 to TRBJ2-7; TRBD1 aligns across 7 bases. In germline, CDR1 is SGHTA, CDR2 FQGNSA. CDR3 length: 14 residues. The V segment lost 2 bases and the J segment 1 base; nucleotides outside the gene matches: 2.

With respect to this clonotype: Just one base apart from a much larger clone, this may be a read error. The CDR3 loop reads CASTSRGREQFF. CDR3 DNA: TGTGCCAGCACCTCGAGGGGAAGGGAGCAGTTCTTC. The chain joins TRBV11-2 to TRBJ2-1; D may match TRBD1 or TRBD2 (5 bases each). V lost 7 bases to trimming and J lost 10 bases, with 14 bases between them. Germline CDR1 reads SGHAT; CDR2 reads FQNNGV. The CDR3 is 12 amino acids. Filled out from reference TRBV11-2 and TRBJ2-1, the complete variable domain reads EAGVAQSPRYKIIEKRQSVAFWCNPISGHATLYWYQQILGQGPKLLIQFQNNGVVDDSQLPKDRFSAERLKGVDSTLKIQPAKLEDSAVYLCASTSRGREQFFGPGTRLTVL.

This clonotype was counted ten times or more. The CDR3: CASSFWPGDKTQYF. In nucleotides, the CDR3 is TGTGCCAGCAGTTTTTGGCCAGGGGACAAGACCCAGTACTTC. This chain links TRBV12-3 or TRBV12-4 with TRBJ2-5; perhaps TRBD1 as D (6 bases). The CDR3 totals 14 residues. Trimming took off 3 bases at V and 6 bases at J, with 14 bases between the two ends.

The table lists this clonotype with a few counts. The chain uses TRBV20-1 and TRBJ2-2; D remains ambiguous. V was cut by 1 base and J by 1 base, with 13 bases left in between. Germline CDR1 and CDR2: DFQATT and SNEGSKA (reference sequence). CDR3 length equals 16 residues. CDR3 residues: CSARAPTVRNTGELFF. DNA for the CDR3: TGCAGTGCTAGAGCCCCTACAGTAAGGAACACCGGGGAGCTGTTTTTT.

This clonotype was seen many times. The chain links TRBV14 to TRBJ2-1, with 9 positions matching TRBD1. The length of the CDR3 is 15 residues. Trimming took 4 bases from V and 4 from J; bases not matched to a gene: 5. Per germline, CDR1 SGHDN and CDR2 FVKESK. The CDR3 nucleotides read TGTGCCAGCAGCCGGGGGACAGGGAGATACAATGAGCAGTTCTTC. It codes for CASSRGTGRYNEQFF. The full variable domain, rest sourced from reference TRBV14 and TRBJ2-1, is EAGVTQFPSHSVIEKGQTVTLRCDPISGHDNLYWYRRVMGKEIKFLLHFVKESKQDESGMPNNRFLAERTGGTYSTLKVQPAELEDSGVYFCASSRGTGRYNEQFFGPGTRLTVL.

The table lists this clonotype with many counts. V is TRBV7-2 and J is TRBJ2-1; D may be TRBD2 (6 bases). There are 14 residues in the CDR3. V gave up 2 bases and J gave up 3 bases, with 8 bases separating them. Per the germline V gene, CDR1 is SGHTA and CDR2 is FQGNSA. CDR3 sequence reads: CASSLMRGYNEQFF. DNA for the CDR3: TGTGCCAGCAGCTTAATGCGGGGCTACAATGAGCAGTTCTTC.

This clonotype was seen ten or more times. As DNA, the CDR3 is TGCAGTGGAACCGACCGCACGCAGTATTTT. This encodes CSGTDRTQYF. The rearrangement links TRBV20-1 to TRBJ2-3; no clear D gene. Trimming stripped 7 bases from V and 9 bases from J, with 11 bases between. This CDR3 is built from 10 residues. The germline gives CDR1 DFQATT, CDR2 SNEGSKA (reference sequence).

This clonotype appeared many times. The V and J genes are TRBV18 and TRBJ2-1; 12 nucleotides align to TRBD2. J gave up 7 bases and V 2 bases, and 15 bases lay outside the gene matches. From germline, CDR1 is KGHSH and CDR2 LQKENI. CDR3 length: 19 amino acids. The DNA of the CDR3 is TGTGCCAGCTCACCAGGGGCGACTAGCGGGAGTATCGGGAAGAATGAGCAGTTCTTC. This sequence encodes CASSPGATSGSIGKNEQFF.

This clonotype has ten or more counts. J is TRBJ1-5 and V is TRBV5-6; the D gene is possibly TRBD1 (6 bases). With 4 bases removed from V and 1 base from J, the gap between germline ends came to 12 bases. Germline assignment: CDR1 SGHDT and CDR2 YYEEEE. The CDR3 is made up of 15 amino acids. CDR3 DNA: TGTGCCAGCAGCCCGAACGGGGGCAGCAATCAGCCCCAGCATTTT. Protein sequence: CASSPNGGSNQPQHF. The entire variable domain, with the rest obtained from reference TRBV5-6 and TRBJ1-5, is as follows: DAGVTQSPTHLIKTRGQQVTLRCSPKSGHDTVSWYQQALGQGPQFIFQYYEEEERQRGNFPDRFSGHQFPNYSSELNVNALLLGDSALYLCASSPNGGSNQPQHFGDGTRLSIL.

This clonotype was observed many times. The chain combines TRBV4-1 with TRBJ2-3; TRBD1 aligns across 7 bases. Per germline, CDR1 MGHRA and CDR2 YSYEKL. After removal of 3 bases from V and 2 bases from J, the junction contained 5 bases not matched to a gene. The CDR3 has 15 amino acids. The CDR3 loop is CASSHSGQTTDTQYF. The CDR3 DNA reads as TGCGCCAGCAGCCATTCGGGACAGACCACAGATACGCAGTATTTT.

Many counts were recorded for this clonotype. The V call is TRBV4-3, the J call TRBJ2-7; possible D gene TRBD1, 5 bases. This CDR3 has 16 residues. The germline V gene has CDR1 LGHNA and CDR2 YSLEER. Trimming shortened V by 0 bases and J by 3 bases, and 15 bases separated the two germline ends. The CDR3 DNA is TGCGCCAGCAGCCAAGATCTAGGGAATAGGGGCTACGAGCAGTACTTC. Translation gives CASSQDLGNRGYEQYF.

This clonotype has a single count. The chain combines TRBV3-1 with TRBJ2-5, with 9 bases fitting TRBD1. V gave up 7 bases and J gave up 9 bases; unmatched junction bases: 12. This CDR3 region has 14 residues. CDR1 is LGHDT, CDR2 YNNKEL, per germline (reference sequence). CDR3 in DNA: TGTGCCAGCAACCTTCAGGACAGGGGTAGGGCCCAGTACTTC. Translating gives CASNLQDRGRAQYF.

This clonotype was detected many times. This CDR3 is CASSEALPMGSSGNTIYF. The CDR3 DNA is TGTGCCAGCAGTGAAGCCCTTCCGATGGGGAGCTCTGGAAACACCATATATTTT. The rearrangement links TRBV2 to TRBJ1-3; D gene uncertain. Germline CDR1 SNHLY, CDR2 FYNNEI. Trimming pared 0 bases from V and 0 bases from J, leaving 15 bases between. The CDR3 spans 18 residues.

This clonotype was counted a few times. The V and J genes are TRBV19 and TRBJ1-1; D unclear. Trimming pared 0 bases from V and 0 bases from J, leaving 11 bases between. The CDR3 contains 16 residues. Germline-derived CDR1 and CDR2 are LNHDA and SQIVND (reference sequence). The CDR3 region has the DNA TGTGCCAGTAGTATAGAGCCTCGGCAGCTGAACACTGAAGCTTTCTTT. Its translation is CASSIEPRQLNTEAFF.

This clonotype was seen at least ten times. The chain uses TRBV7-9 and TRBJ2-1; TRBD2 aligns across 13 bases. Per germline, CDR1 SEHNR and CDR2 FQNEAQ (reference sequence). The CDR3 is 16 residues long. Trimming removed 2 bases from V and 5 bases from J; junction bases left unmatched: 3. The chain's CDR3 is CASSLKGLAGDNEQFF. In nucleotides, the CDR3 is TGTGCCAGCAGCTTAAAAGGACTAGCGGGAGACAATGAGCAGTTCTTC. Filled out from reference TRBV7-9 and TRBJ2-1, the complete variable domain reads DTGVSQNPRHKITKRGQNVTFRCDPISEHNRLYWYRQTLGQGPEFLTYFQNEAQLEKSRLLSDRFSAERPKGSFSTLEIQRTEQGDSAMYLCASSLKGLAGDNEQFFGPGTRLTVL.

This chain uses TRBV30 with TRBJ2-5; 10 bases align to TRBD2. The J segment lost 4 bases and the V segment lost 1 base, leaving 0 bases of the junction unmatched. CDR1 is GTSNPN and CDR2 is SVGIG in the germline V gene (reference sequence). This CDR3 is built from 13 residues. CDR3 residues: CAWSGLAGETQYF. DNA of the CDR3: TGTGCCTGGAGTGGACTAGCGGGAGAGACCCAGTACTTC.

This clonotype was seen repeatedly, ten times or more. The V call is TRBV20-1, the J call TRBJ2-5; D unresolved. The germline V gene has CDR1 DFQATT and CDR2 SNEGSKA (reference sequence). This CDR3 is built from 13 residues. V gave up 4 bases and J gave up 3 bases, with 12 bases separating them. The DNA for the CDR3 is TGCAGTGCTACCTCCGGAACGAAAGAGACCCAGTACTTC. Translating gives CSATSGTKETQYF.

This clonotype was picked up many times. The chain has TRBV6-5 and TRBJ2-4; D gene uncertain. The V gene's germline CDR1 is MNHEY and CDR2 SVGAGI. Trimming took off 0 bases at V and 7 bases at J, with 7 bases between the two ends. The CDR3 has 13 amino acids. CDR3 DNA sequence: TGTGCCAGCAGTTACTCGATTGGGAACATTCAGTACTTC. As protein: CASSYSIGNIQYF.

Many counts were recorded for this clonotype. Written as DNA, the CDR3 is TGTGCCAGCAGCCCGGGACCGGGACTAGGGGAGACCCAGTACTTC. Translating gives CASSPGPGLGETQYF. The chain employs TRBV3-1 and TRBJ2-5, with 8 bases fitting TRBD2. The germline gives CDR1 LGHDT, CDR2 YNNKEL (reference sequence). This CDR3 comprises 15 residues. V trimming: 4 bases; J trimming: 5 bases; junction bases outside the gene matches: 9.